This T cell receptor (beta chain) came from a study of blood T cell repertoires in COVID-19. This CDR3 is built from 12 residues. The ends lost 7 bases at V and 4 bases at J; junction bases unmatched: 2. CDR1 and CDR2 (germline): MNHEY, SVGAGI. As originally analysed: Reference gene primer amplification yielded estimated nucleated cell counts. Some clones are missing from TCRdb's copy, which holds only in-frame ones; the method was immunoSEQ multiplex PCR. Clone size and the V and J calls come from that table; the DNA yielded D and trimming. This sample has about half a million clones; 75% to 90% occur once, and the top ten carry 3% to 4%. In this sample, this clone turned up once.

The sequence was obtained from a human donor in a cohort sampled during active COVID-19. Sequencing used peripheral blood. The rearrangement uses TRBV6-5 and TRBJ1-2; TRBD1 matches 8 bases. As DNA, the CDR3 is TGTGCCAGCAATGGACAGGGCTATGGCTACACCTTC. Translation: CASNGQGYGYTF.